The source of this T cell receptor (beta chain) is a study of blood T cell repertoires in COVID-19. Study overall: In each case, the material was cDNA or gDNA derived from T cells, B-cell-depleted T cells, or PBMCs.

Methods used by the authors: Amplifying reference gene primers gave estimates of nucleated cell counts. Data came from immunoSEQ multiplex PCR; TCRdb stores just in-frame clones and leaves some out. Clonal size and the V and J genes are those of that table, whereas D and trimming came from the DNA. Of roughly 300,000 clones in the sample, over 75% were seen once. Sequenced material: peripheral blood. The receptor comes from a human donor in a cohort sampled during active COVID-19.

CDR3 DNA sequence: TGTGCCAGCACGACCATTGGGAGGGGGGGGTATGGCTACACCTTC. Amino acid sequence: CASTTIGRGGYGYTF. This rearrangement joins TRBV5-4 to TRBJ1-2, with a possible D match to TRBD1 (6 bases). CDR1 is SGHNT and CDR2 is YYREEE in the germline V gene (reference sequence). The CDR3 covers 15 residues. The V and J ends lost 6 bases and 5 bases respectively, with 20 bases between them.